One sample yielded the 5 T cell receptor beta chains listed below, sequenced in a study of cytomegalovirus exposure and HLA in healthy donors (TCRdb year 2017). Libraries were built with the immunoSEQ multiplex PCR assay. The multiplex PCR relied on a mix of 60 forward primers for TCR Vbeta segments and 13 reverse primers for TCR Jbeta segments. Sourced from immuneACCESS, this table was stored by TCRdb with only in-frame sequences that have V and J called. A share of the clones is absent; for the studies checked, an unresolved V gene accounts for under half, and the remainder has no known explanation. In this sample the table shows roughly 120,000 clones, approximately 78% of which occur a single time. The ten largest clones take up roughly 8.2% of the sample. Sequenced input: PBMCs. The receptor source for this set is a woman aged 40 to 50 in good health and CMV-seropositive.

The V and J genes are TRBV10-3 and TRBJ2-5, with D tentatively TRBD1 (5 bases). Germline loops: CDR1 ENHRY, CDR2 SYGVKD. Between the trimmed V and J ends, which lost 4 bases and 2 bases, there was a span of 8 bases. The CDR3 is 13 residues long. As DNA, the CDR3 is TGTGCCATCAGTGGGACAAGACAAGAGACCCAGTACTTC. Translating it yields CAISGTRQETQYF.

The rearrangement uses TRBV15 and TRBJ2-1; unclear D gene. Trimming pared 0 bases from V and 7 bases from J, leaving 10 bases between. Per germline, CDR1 LNHNV and CDR2 YYDKDF (reference sequence). This CDR3 is built from 14 residues. The CDR3 region has the DNA TGTGCCACCAGCAGAGATAGCAATGGTAATGAGCAGTTCTTC. This sequence encodes CATSRDSNGNEQFF.

As regards this clone: At one boundary the junction diverges from the germline segment, which might be a read error. The V call is TRBV4-1, the J call TRBJ2-1; 9 nucleotides agree with TRBD1. This CDR3 has 16 amino acids. Germline V gene sequence: CDR1 MGHRA, CDR2 YSYEKL. CDR3 in DNA: TGCGCCGGCAGCCAAGGGGGACAGGGTTACTACAATGAGCAGTTCTTC. Encoded protein: CAGSQGGQGYYNEQFF.

The rearrangement joins TRBV5-1 to TRBJ1-4; tentative D call: TRBD1 (6 bases). Germline V lookup: CDR1 SGHRS, CDR2 YFSETQ. The CDR3 loop spans 14 amino acids. Trimming shortened V by 4 bases and J by 5 bases, and 12 bases separated the two germline ends. The CDR3 is CASSIGQSNEKLFF. The CDR3 DNA is TGCGCCAGCAGCATAGGACAGTCGAATGAAAAACTGTTTTTT.

The chain recombines TRBV2 with TRBJ2-7, with 7 bases that match TRBD2. J was trimmed by 7 bases and V by 8 bases; bases with no gene match: 14. This CDR3 is 14 amino acids long. Germline values: CDR1 SNHLY, CDR2 FYNNEI. In nucleotides, the CDR3 is TGTGCCAGCGAGGGAATAGCGGGCTTTGGGGAGCAGTACTTC. It codes for CASEGIAGFGEQYF.